The clone carrying this T cell receptor (beta chain) was counted a few times. Its antigen is currently unknown. The data originate from a study of Graves' ophthalmopathy and Graves' hyperthyroidism. Study-wide points: Sensitivity reached roughly 71% and specificity around 76% when the model predicted ophthalmopathy progression. Most thyroid-expanded clonotypes exceeding 0.001 frequency were also found in blood.

The V end was cut by 7 bases, the J end by 7 bases, with 22 bases between. This CDR3 has 15 amino acids. CDR1 MNHEY and CDR2 SVGAGI come from the germline V gene. RNA transcripts served as template for amplifying TCR beta CDR3 sequences. Amplification began with first-round RT-PCR using HTBI primers, then second-round multiplex PCR was performed. One entry per CDR3 protein, called by TCRdb with MiXCR from the multiplex PCR reads. The sample lists over a million distinct CDR3 sequences, about two fifths seen once, with 8.5% to 14% in the top ten. Among the exclusions were patients with other autoimmune diseases, uncontrolled infections, pregnancy or lactation.

The receptor comes from an adult man with Graves' hyperthyroidism. The V gene is TRBV6-5, the J gene TRBJ1-2, with a weak D call TRBD1 (5 bases). Sequences were obtained from peripheral blood or thyroid tissue (not recorded which). The CDR3 DNA is TGTGCCAGCACCCACTCGTGGGACCCACGTTCTGGCTACACCTTC. It is translated as CASTHSWDPRSGYTF.